The 28 T cell receptor beta chains below come from one sample, sequenced in a study of T-cell reconstitution after alpha-beta-depleted transplantation in children. Unique molecular identifiers were incorporated into the prepared TCRbeta library. From the PCR reads, TCRdb called clonotypes with MiXCR, one entry per CDR3 protein. Of roughly 120,000 distinct CDR3 sequences listed, more than 20% are singletons. The specimen comprised PBMCs, mostly from graft donor cells, sampled 180 days after TCRalphabeta/CD19-depleted stem cell transplant. The receptors here all came from a male patient between 2 and 10 years old who had a stem cell transplant for chronic granulomatous disease, so the T cells may come from the graft donor.

This clonotype was found many times. Here the CDR3 reads CSARDIRRVGETQYF. CDR3 bases: TGCAGTGCTAGAGATATACGCAGGGTCGGAGAGACCCAGTACTTC. The rearrangement joins TRBV20-1 to TRBJ2-5, with a possible D match to TRBD1 (5 bases). The germline CDR1 and CDR2 sequences are DFQATT and SNEGSKA (reference sequence). The CDR3 loop spans 15 amino acids. The germline V and J ends were trimmed by 0 bases and 4 bases, with 15 bases remaining between them.

This clonotype was recorded at least ten times. V and J are TRBV6-1 and TRBJ2-5; D call uncertain. CDR1 is MNHNS and CDR2 is SASEGT in the germline V gene. The CDR3 covers 16 residues. The ends were cut back, 6 bases at V and 4 bases at J, with 21 bases in the middle. This CDR3 is CASSPGPHTAVETQYF. The DNA of the CDR3 is TGTGCCAGCAGCCCCGGTCCACACACAGCCGTAGAGACCCAGTACTTC.

At least ten counts were recorded for this clonotype. The chain joins TRBV20-1 to TRBJ1-1; D remains ambiguous. The CDR3 consists of 13 residues. Germline V gene data show CDR1 as DFQATT and CDR2 as SNEGSKA (reference sequence). Trimming shortened V by 0 bases and J by 3 bases, and 8 bases separated the two germline ends. CDR3 region: CSARDNADTEAFF. The CDR3 DNA is TGCAGTGCTAGAGATAATGCTGACACTGAAGCTTTCTTT.

There are many counts of this clonotype. V is TRBV27 and J is TRBJ2-3; 10 positions match TRBD2. The CDR3 is 15 amino acids. With V trimmed by 5 bases and J by 5 bases, 7 bases remained unmatched. Per the germline V gene, CDR1 is MNHEY and CDR2 is SMNVEV (reference sequence). The CDR3 DNA sequence: TGTGCCAGCAGTCTAACTAGCGGGGAGGTAGATACGCAGTATTTT. Translating it yields CASSLTSGEVDTQYF.

This clonotype occurred a few times. The rearrangement uses TRBV7-6 and TRBJ2-3; D might be TRBD1 or TRBD2, each matching 6 bases. Germline CDR1 reads SGHVS; CDR2 reads FNYEAQ. This CDR3 has 16 residues. Trimming took 1 base from V and 5 from J, leaving 16 bases between them. The CDR3 nucleotides are TGTGCCAGCAGCTTAGAGTGGGGGGCGAGGGGAGATACGCAGTATTTT. Translated, it gives CASSLEWGARGDTQYF.

This clonotype was counted ten times or more. The V and J genes are TRBV4-3 and TRBJ1-4, with D tentatively TRBD1 (6 bases). Germline V lookup: CDR1 LGHNA, CDR2 YSLEER. Trimming shortened V by 3 bases and J by 5 bases, and 13 bases separated the two germline ends. CDR3 length: 15 amino acids. The CDR3 protein is CASSQTQGPNEKLFF. The CDR3 DNA follows: TGCGCCAGCAGCCAGACACAGGGTCCCAATGAAAAACTGTTTTTT.

The chain employs TRBV10-1 and TRBJ2-1, with 12 bases aligning to TRBD2. From germline, CDR1 is WNHNN and CDR2 SYGVQD (reference sequence). V lost 2 bases, J lost 8 bases, and 4 bases stayed unmatched. This CDR3 spans 15 amino acids. This CDR3 is CASSERLAGVDEQFF. The CDR3 bases are TGCGCCAGCAGTGAGAGACTAGCGGGAGTAGATGAGCAGTTCTTC.

The rearrangement uses TRBV7-2 and TRBJ2-5; 9 bases align to TRBD1. The CDR3 length is 17 residues. J was trimmed by 2 bases and V by 1 base; bases with no gene match: 8. Looked up from germline, CDR1 is SGHTA and CDR2 is FQGNSA. This CDR3 reads CASSLVGGGTGQETQYF. In DNA, the CDR3 is TGTGCCAGCAGCTTAGTAGGAGGAGGGACAGGGCAAGAGACCCAGTACTTC.

Only a few counts were recorded for this clonotype. V is TRBV20-1 and J is TRBJ2-3; D uncertain. Per the germline V gene, CDR1 is DFQATT and CDR2 is SNEGSKA (reference sequence). Trimming stripped 7 bases from V and 0 bases from J, with 2 bases between. CDR3 length: 10 amino acids. CDR3 nucleotides: TGCAGTGGAAGCACAGATACGCAGTATTTT. Its translation: CSGSTDTQYF.

This clonotype occurred a few times. The V and J genes are TRBV20-1 and TRBJ1-1; 7 bases align to TRBD1. Germline CDR1 reads DFQATT; CDR2 reads SNEGSKA (reference sequence). J gave up 0 bases and V 6 bases, and 4 bases lay outside the gene matches. The CDR3 is 13 residues long. DNA of the CDR3: TGCAGTGCAGGGGACAGCATGAACACTGAAGCTTTCTTT. It is translated as CSAGDSMNTEAFF.

The chain combines TRBV12-3 or TRBV12-4 with TRBJ2-7, with 8 bases aligning to TRBD2. V shed 5 bases and J 3 bases; nucleotides not matched to a gene: 9. The CDR3 runs 15 residues. In DNA, the CDR3 is TGTGCCAGCAGTATACGGACGGGACTAGACTACGAGCAGTACTTC. This encodes CASSIRTGLDYEQYF.

This clonotype was observed many times. The chain has TRBV5-5 and TRBJ1-2; 10 bases align to TRBD1. The length of the CDR3 is 16 residues. V shed 3 bases and J 5 bases; nucleotides not matched to a gene: 10. The germline V gene encodes CDR1 SGHKS and CDR2 YYEKEE (reference sequence). This chain's CDR3 is CASSSQRGGQGYGYTF. The CDR3 DNA sequence: TGTGCCAGCAGCTCCCAAAGAGGGGGACAGGGGTATGGCTACACCTTC. The full variable domain, in which reference TRBV5-5 and TRBJ1-2 provide the parts outside the CDR3, is DAGVTQSPTHLIKTRGQQVTLRCSPISGHKSVSWYQQVLGQGPQFIFQYYEKEERGRGNFPDRFSARQFPNYSSELNVNALLLGDSALYLCASSSQRGGQGYGYTFGSGTRLTVV.

The V and J genes are TRBV20-1 and TRBJ2-5, with D tentatively TRBD2 (5 bases). Germline CDR1 DFQATT, CDR2 SNEGSKA (reference sequence). The germline V and J ends were trimmed by 2 bases and 4 bases, with 20 bases remaining between them. The CDR3 runs to 16 residues. CDR3 region: CSARPPLRAHGETQYF. The CDR3 nucleotides read TGCAGTGCTAGACCACCCCTGAGGGCCCACGGAGAGACCCAGTACTTC.

The chain joins TRBV28 to TRBJ2-1; 7 bases match TRBD1. With V trimmed by 6 bases and J by 6 bases, 8 bases remained unmatched. This CDR3 region has 14 residues. Germline CDR1 reads MDHEN; CDR2 reads SYDVKM. The CDR3: CASRLRGQPNEQFF. CDR3 bases: TGTGCCAGCAGACTACGGGGACAGCCCAATGAGCAGTTCTTC.

This clonotype was detected ten times or more. The chain uses TRBV5-1 and TRBJ2-1; weak D call: TRBD1 (6 bases). The V gene's germline CDR1 is SGHRS and CDR2 YFSETQ. This CDR3 comprises 16 residues. With 4 bases removed from V and 0 bases from J, the gap between germline ends came to 14 bases. The CDR3 loop reads CASSTGTLSSYNEQFF. CDR3 sequence (DNA): TGCGCCAGCAGCACAGGGACACTGAGCTCCTACAATGAGCAGTTCTTC.

This clonotype was seen only a few times. The chain employs TRBV7-6 and TRBJ2-1, with TRBD1 matching 8 bases. Germline V gene data show CDR1 as SGHVS and CDR2 as FNYEAQ. This CDR3 region has 17 residues. The V gene end was trimmed by 5 bases and the J gene end by 1 base; junction bases not matched to a gene: 10. CDR3 DNA: TGTGCCAGCAGCAGTAATCAGGGGGCTGGATCCTACAATGAGCAGTTCTTC. This translates into CASSSNQGAGSYNEQFF.

The CDR3 DNA sequence: TGTGCCAGCAGTCCGACTACAGGGGATAATTCACCCCTCCACTTT. Amino acid sequence: CASSPTTGDNSPLHF. This sequence joins TRBV12-3 or TRBV12-4 and TRBJ1-6, with 7 bases that match TRBD1. This CDR3 has 15 amino acids. V lost 5 bases and J lost 5; bases outside the gene matches: 6.

In its sample, this clonotype was seen many times. This sequence joins TRBV9 and TRBJ1-1, with a weak D call TRBD1 (6 bases). Germline-derived CDR1 and CDR2 are SGDLS and YYNGEE. The CDR3 sequence is 14 residues long. V gave up 3 bases and J gave up 5 bases, with 14 bases separating them. CDR3 in DNA: TGTGCCAGCAGCGACCTCGGGGGCAGGACTGAAGCTTTCTTT. Translated, it gives CASSDLGGRTEAFF.

This clonotype has only a few counts. This chain uses TRBV20-1 with TRBJ2-3; D is possibly TRBD1 (6 bases). Germline CDR1 and CDR2: DFQATT and SNEGSKA (reference sequence). With 0 bases removed from V and 2 bases from J, the gap between germline ends came to 18 bases. This CDR3 spans 17 amino acids. The CDR3 nucleotides read TGCAGTGCTAGAGATAGAGGGGGTTATAGACCCACAGATACGCAGTATTTT. It encodes CSARDRGGYRPTDTQYF.

This sequence joins TRBV6-5 and TRBJ2-3; the match to TRBD2 covers 8 bases. Trimming at V came to 4 bases and at J to 2 bases, leaving 5 bases not matched to a gene. Germline CDR1 is MNHEY and CDR2 is SVGAGI. The CDR3 is 15 residues long. The CDR3 loop reads CASSLSGGLTDTQYF. Here the CDR3 DNA reads TGTGCCAGCAGTTTAAGCGGGGGCCTCACAGATACGCAGTATTTT.

This clonotype was seen ten or more times. The chain carries TRBV29-1 and TRBJ2-3; D is possibly TRBD1 or TRBD2 (6 bases each). The CDR3 spans 12 residues. Trimming removed 7 bases from V and 6 bases from J, with 14 bases in between. Germline values: CDR1 SQVTM, CDR2 ANQGSEA. The CDR3 sequence: CSGVGGFDTQYF. The CDR3 nucleotides are TGCAGCGGGGTCGGGGGCTTTGATACGCAGTATTTT.

The chain combines TRBV20-1 with TRBJ1-6; D not certain. Germline CDR1 and CDR2: DFQATT and SNEGSKA (reference sequence). The CDR3 spans 14 residues. V shed 0 bases and J shed 0 bases, with 3 bases lying between them. DNA for the CDR3: TGCAGTGCTAGAGACAGCTCCTATAATTCACCCCTCCACTTT. As protein: CSARDSSYNSPLHF.

This clonotype was seen more than once but under ten times. The chain carries TRBV7-2 and TRBJ2-2, with D possibly being TRBD2 (5 bases). Germline values: CDR1 SGHTA, CDR2 FQGNSA. Trimming stripped 3 bases from V and 1 base from J, with 9 bases between. This CDR3 has 15 amino acids. The chain's CDR3 is CASSFTAGNTGELFF. The CDR3 nucleotides are TGTGCCAGCAGCTTCACCGCGGGGAACACCGGGGAGCTGTTTTTT.

A note on this clonotype: One junction end disagrees with the germline gene, perhaps due to a read error. The chain has TRBV6-2 or TRBV6-3 and TRBJ2-1; tentatively, D is TRBD1 or TRBD2 (5 bases each). In germline, CDR1 is MNHEY, CDR2 SVGEGT. There are 14 residues in the CDR3. CDR3 bases: TGTGCCAGCAGTTACTCGGGGGATCACCGTGTGATGGTCTTC. Translating it yields CASSYSGDHRVMVF.

This clonotype was seen many times. The chain couples TRBV6-5 to TRBJ2-1; D is unclear. V lost 0 bases to trimming and J lost 5 bases, with 5 bases between them. Per germline, CDR1 MNHEY and CDR2 SVGAGI. CDR3 length: 13 amino acids. Here the CDR3 DNA reads TGTGCCAGCAGTTACTCGACCGACAATGAGCAGTTCTTC. Protein sequence: CASSYSTDNEQFF.

This clonotype was picked up a small number of times. The genes are TRBV20-1 and TRBJ2-2, with D perhaps TRBD2 (5 bases). V was shortened by 4 bases and J by 4 bases, with 13 bases between the two germline ends. This CDR3 spans 14 amino acids. The germline V gene encodes CDR1 DFQATT and CDR2 SNEGSKA (reference sequence). In DNA, the CDR3 is TGCAGTGCTATAGAAGCGGAAGTCACCGGGGAGCTGTTTTTT. It yields the protein CSAIEAEVTGELFF.

The chain couples TRBV5-1 to TRBJ2-3; 11 nucleotides agree with TRBD2. CDR1 and CDR2 from the germline V gene are SGHRS and YFSETQ. Trimming removed 0 bases from V and 8 bases from J; junction bases left unmatched: 14. This CDR3 comprises 18 residues. The CDR3 DNA reads TGCGCCAGCAGCTTGGCCCCGAGTAGCGGGGGGGCAAAGCGTACGCAGTATTTT. Its protein is CASSLAPSSGGAKRTQYF.

This clonotype was observed a few times. The rearrangement joins TRBV24-1 to TRBJ2-3, with D possibly being TRBD1 (6 bases). The germline V gene encodes CDR1 KGHDR and CDR2 SFDVKD. The length of the CDR3 is 13 residues. The CDR3 DNA follows: TGTGCTAAAATGCAGGGGTCTACAGATACGCAGTATTTT. This gives the protein CAKMQGSTDTQYF.